The rows below give T cell receptor beta chains drawn from one sample of a study of radiotherapy plus CTLA-4 blockade in lung cancer. Clones were read by immunoSEQ multiplex PCR, and TCRdb kept only the in-frame ones, dropping some. This sample has around 90,000 clones; about 80% occur once, and the top ten carry just over 14%. Sequenced here: peripheral blood, sampled from a patient treated with radiotherapy plus ipilimumab. The source is a human donor with non-small cell lung cancer that progressed on radiotherapy plus ipilimumab. CDR3s include the opening cysteine and the closing phenylalanine or tryptophan. The order of the fields is D gene, V gene, clone size, J gene, CDR3 DNA, CDR3 protein. A D gene is named only where the DNA matches it firmly. The size of a clone is reported for some rows only, either as once, few or many, or as a class for expanded clones.

>.|TRBV5-6|.|TRBJ1-1
TGTGCCAGCAGCTTGTACAGGAAGAACACTGAAGCTTTCTTT
CASSLYRKNTEAFF
>TRBD2|TRBV5-1|medium-sized|TRBJ2-1
TGCGCCAGCAGTCGGACTAGCGGGGCGTACAATGAGCAGTTCTTC
CASSRTSGAYNEQFF
>TRBD2|TRBV5-1|.|TRBJ2-3
TGCGCCAGCAGCTCCGGGACTAGCGGAAGGTCAACAGATACGCAGTATTTT
CASSSGTSGRSTDTQYF
>TRBD2|TRBV7-2|once|TRBJ2-6
TGTGCCAGCAGCCCTGGGACTAGCGGGAGGGACCTGACTTTC
CASSPGTSGRDLTF
>.|TRBV15|.|TRBJ2-7
TGTGCCACCAGCAGAGATCTTGCCAGCTACGAGCAGTACTTC
CATSRDLASYEQYF
>TRBD1|TRBV5-6|.|TRBJ2-7
TGTGCCAGCAGCTGGGGACAGGGGGCCACCTACGAGCAGTACTTC
CASSWGQGATYEQYF
>.|TRBV6-6|.|TRBJ2-7
TGTGCATCGGGGACTTCAACCTACGAGCAGTACTTC
CASGTSTYEQYF
>.|TRBV29-1|.|TRBJ1-1
TGCAGCGTGGACAGTTATGAAGCTTTCTTT
CSVDSYEAFF
>TRBD1|TRBV18|once|TRBJ1-5
TGTGCCAGCTCACCGCAGGGGGGCAATCAGCCCCAGCATTTT
CASSPQGGNQPQHF
>.|TRBV15|.|TRBJ2-1
TGTGCCACCAGTCGGCTTTTTTCCGGTCTCTTCTCCTACAATGAGCAGTTCTTC
CATSRLFSGLFSYNEQFF
>.|TRBV5-1|.|TRBJ1-1
TGCGCCAGCAGGCCCGGGGAGGTCCCGAACACTGAAGCTTTCTTT
CASRPGEVPNTEAFF
>.|TRBV7-9|few|TRBJ2-2
TGTGCCAGCAGCTTCGGAACCGGGGAGCTGTTTTTT
CASSFGTGELFF
>TRBD1|TRBV7-2|.|TRBJ1-1
TGTGCCAGCAGCTTAGCGTCGGCAGGGGGCACTGAAGCTTTCTTT
CASSLASAGGTEAFF
>.|TRBV4-2|.|TRBJ2-1
TGTGCCAGCAGCCAAGGAGCGAGGGATGAGCAGTTCTTC
CASSQGARDEQFF
>TRBD2|TRBV5-1|.|TRBJ2-3
TGCGCCAGCAGTCTCCCGGGAGGGGACACAGATACGCAGTATTTT
CASSLPGGDTDTQYF
>TRBD1|TRBV4-2|.|TRBJ1-5
TGTGCCAGCAGCCATAACGACAGGGAAGGCAATCAGCCCCAGCATTTT
CASSHNDREGNQPQHF
>TRBD2|TRBV5-5|.|TRBJ2-5
TGTGCCAGCAGCCTACTAGCGGGAGTTGGGACCCAAGAGACCCAGTACTTC
CASSLLAGVGTQETQYF
>TRBD1|TRBV19|.|TRBJ1-1
TGTGCCAGTAACCCGGCAGGGGGCGCCGGGACTGAAGCTTTCTTT
CASNPAGGAGTEAFF
>.|TRBV11-2|.|TRBJ2-2
TGTGCCAGCAGCCCACGGACAGACGGGGAGCTGTTTTTT
CASSPRTDGELFF
>TRBD2|TRBV27|.|TRBJ2-3
TGTGCCAGCAGTCCTCTAGTAGCGGGGGGGCCGGCAGATACGCAGTATTTT
CASSPLVAGGPADTQYF
>TRBD1|TRBV7-2|.|TRBJ1-1
TGTGCCAGCAGCCCGCGGGCCGGACAGGCTGAAGCTTTCTTT
CASSPRAGQAEAFF
>TRBD1|TRBV6-5|.|TRBJ1-2
TGTGCCAGCAGACTCAGCGACAGGGGCTATGGCTACACCTTC
CASRLSDRGYGYTF
>TRBD1|TRBV7-2|.|TRBJ2-2
TGTGCCAGCAGCTCCCAGGGGGCCGGGGAGCTGTTTTTT
CASSSQGAGELFF
>.|TRBV5-1|.|TRBJ2-7
TGCGCCAGCAGCTTGGGACAGGGAGGATTCTCCTACGAGCAGTACTTC
CASSLGQGGFSYEQYF
>TRBD1|TRBV7-2|.|TRBJ2-7
TGTGCCAGCAGCTTGACAGGGCCCTACGAGCAGTACTTC
CASSLTGPYEQYF
>.|TRBV9|.|TRBJ1-6
TGTGCCAGCAGCGTCGTGAGGGTCGGTAATTCACCCCTCCACTTT
CASSVVRVGNSPLHF
>TRBD2|TRBV7-2|few|TRBJ2-7
TGTGCCAGCAGCTTAGTGCTAGCGGGAGGCCACGAGCAGTACTTC
CASSLVLAGGHEQYF
>TRBD2|TRBV5-1|.|TRBJ2-3
TGCGCCAGCAGCTTGGCACCCGGGGGGGGCACAGATACGCAGTATTTT
CASSLAPGGGTDTQYF
>.|TRBV10-3|few|TRBJ2-7
TGTGCCATCAGGAGGGGGGAGGTGTCCTACGAGCAGTACTTC
CAIRRGEVSYEQYF
>TRBD2|TRBV5-6|once|TRBJ2-3
TGTGCCAGCAGCCCTGGGGGGGGGAGCACAGATACGCAGTATTTT
CASSPGGGSTDTQYF
>TRBD1|TRBV18|.|TRBJ1-2
TGTGCCAGCTCCCGACAGGGGGAAGGTTATGGCTACACCTTC
CASSRQGEGYGYTF
>TRBD2|TRBV4-2|.|TRBJ2-1
TGTGCCAGCAGCCCATTTCGGACTAGCGAAGCCTACAATGAGCAGTTCTTC
CASSPFRTSEAYNEQFF
>TRBD1|TRBV27|.|TRBJ1-3
TGTGCCAGCAGTTCGACAGGGGAGACCATATATTTT
CASSSTGETIYF
>.|TRBV19|.|TRBJ1-1
TGTGCCAGTAGACCCTCGACAGGGAACACTGAAGCTTTCTTT
CASRPSTGNTEAFF
>TRBD2|TRBV9|.|TRBJ2-5
TGTGCCAGCAGCGCGAGCGGGATCGTAGAGACCCAGTACTTC
CASSASGIVETQYF
>.|TRBV11-2|.|TRBJ1-3
TGTGCCAGCAGCTTAGATCCTGGGGCTTCGGCCATATATTTT
CASSLDPGASAIYF
>.|TRBV7-9|once|TRBJ2-3
TGTGCCGCGGTAGGGGCCGGCACAGATACGCAGTATTTT
CAAVGAGTDTQYF
>TRBD1|TRBV7-2|.|TRBJ2-1
TGTGCCAGCAGCTTTCCGGGACAGGGGGGAGTTGAGCAGTTCTTC
CASSFPGQGGVEQFF
>TRBD1|TRBV10-3|.|TRBJ1-3
TGTGCCCAGATCAGGGGGGTTTGGTACACCATATATTTT
CAQIRGVWYTIYF
>.|TRBV7-2|few|TRBJ1-2
TGTGCCAGCAGCTTAGACGGGTCAGGACGTGGCTACACCTTC
CASSLDGSGRGYTF
>TRBD1|TRBV18|.|TRBJ1-5
TGTACCAGCTCACCGAGACAGGGGGGGCAGCCCCAGCATTTT
CTSSPRQGGQPQHF
>.|TRBV21-1|once|TRBJ2-7
TGTGCCAGCAGCACCCGACCCCACGAGCAGTACTTC
CASSTRPHEQYF
>.|TRBV4-2|.|TRBJ1-2
TGTGCCAGCAGCCAACAGGAAGGCGGGGTAGGAGGCTACACCTTC
CASSQQEGGVGGYTF
>.|TRBV28|.|TRBJ2-7
TGTGCCAGCAGTGGGGCAGAGAAAGCCTACGAGCAGTACTTC
CASSGAEKAYEQYF
>TRBD2|TRBV30|.|TRBJ2-7
TGTGCCTGGAGACTAGCGGGAAGCTCCTACGAGCAGTACTTC
CAWRLAGSSYEQYF
>.|TRBV7-9|.|TRBJ1-2
TGTGCCAGCAGCTTAGAAGTTCACACTAGCTTTGGCTACACCTTC
CASSLEVHTSFGYTF
>.|TRBV7-8|.|TRBJ1-1
TGTGCCAGCAGCCTACAGGCCCTCAGGGGCACTGAAGCTTTCTTT
CASSLQALRGTEAFF
>.|TRBV29-1|.|TRBJ1-2
TGCAGCGTTACGCAGGGAACGGATGGCTACACCTTC
CSVTQGTDGYTF
>.|TRBV6-5|.|TRBJ1-2
TGTGCCAGCAGTGGGGGACACGGAAACTATGGCTACACCTTC
CASSGGHGNYGYTF
>TRBD1|TRBV7-6|once|TRBJ2-3
TGTGCCAGCAGCTACTCTTACAGGGGGCGCTTAGATACGCAGTATTTT
CASSYSYRGRLDTQYF
>.|TRBV30|once|TRBJ2-3
TGTGCCTGGAGTCCAGGGAGTAGCAGAAGCACAGATACGCAGTATTTT
CAWSPGSSRSTDTQYF
>.|TRBV9|.|TRBJ1-1
TGTGCCAGCAGCGCAGAAGTAGAGAACACTGAAGCTTTCTTT
CASSAEVENTEAFF
>.|TRBV30|few|TRBJ2-3
TGTGCCTGGAGGAATCTTCCAGCATATACGCAGTATTTT
CAWRNLPAYTQYF
>TRBD1|TRBV7-9|.|TRBJ2-7
TGTGCCAGCAGCCCCCGGACAGGGGTTGGCTACGAGCAGTACTTC
CASSPRTGVGYEQYF